Listed below are T cell receptor beta chains from one sample, sequenced in a study of identical twins. TCRdb processed the 5' RACE reads anew with MiXCR; each CDR3 protein has one entry. Found here are roughly 1.6 million distinct CDR3 sequences, around 33% of them singletons; the top ten hold approximately 0.25%. What was sequenced was cord blood. These TCRs come from a newborn girl in good health. Each CDR3 is given with its conserved first and last residue. Fields, in order: V gene, clone size, D gene, J gene, CDR3 protein, CDR3 DNA. D genes are given only for firm matches. For some rows the clone size is stated as once, few or many, or as a class when expanded; others skip it.

v_call: TRBV18; clone_size: .; d_call: .; j_call: TRBJ1-2; cdr3_aa: CASSSYAGPEHGYTF; cdr3_nt: TGTGCCAGCTCGTCTTACGCCGGCCCTGAACATGGCTACACCTTC
v_call: TRBV13; clone_size: .; d_call: TRBD2; j_call: TRBJ2-1; cdr3_aa: CASSLKAGSYNEQFF; cdr3_nt: TGTGCCAGCAGCTTAAAAGCGGGGTCCTACAATGAGCAGTTCTTC
v_call: TRBV14; clone_size: .; d_call: TRBD1; j_call: TRBJ1-1; cdr3_aa: CASSPGHVNGTGHLGPPEAFF; cdr3_nt: TGTGCCAGCAGCCCCGGACACGTCAACGGGACAGGACACCTTGGGCCCCCTGAAGCTTTCTTT
v_call: TRBV7-9; clone_size: many; d_call: .; j_call: TRBJ2-7; cdr3_aa: CASSLGGAAYEQYF; cdr3_nt: TGTGCCAGCAGCTTAGGAGGGGCCGCCTACGAGCAGTACTTC
v_call: TRBV10-1; clone_size: few; d_call: .; j_call: TRBJ2-3; cdr3_aa: CASSEYWTTSTDTQYF; cdr3_nt: TGCGCCAGCAGTGAGTACTGGACTACTAGCACAGATACGCAGTATTTT
v_call: TRBV20-1; clone_size: .; d_call: TRBD1; j_call: TRBJ2-7; cdr3_aa: CSARIQTDRDRSYEQYF; cdr3_nt: TGCAGTGCTAGAATCCAAACCGATAGGGACAGGTCCTACGAGCAGTACTTC
v_call: TRBV5-1; clone_size: .; d_call: .; j_call: TRBJ2-5; cdr3_aa: CASSSPVGYPYF; cdr3_nt: TGCGCCAGCAGCTCTCCTGTTGGATACCCGTACTTC
v_call: TRBV10-2; clone_size: few; d_call: .; j_call: TRBJ2-7; cdr3_aa: CASSELLAPGVYNEQYF; cdr3_nt: TGCGCCAGCAGTGAATTGTTGGCCCCCGGGGTATACAATGAGCAGTACTTC
v_call: TRBV12-3/TRBV12-4; clone_size: .; d_call: .; j_call: TRBJ1-1; cdr3_aa: CASTRDGVNTEAFF; cdr3_nt: TGTGCCAGCACCAGGGACGGGGTCAACACTGAAGCTTTCTTT
v_call: TRBV20-1; clone_size: .; d_call: TRBD2; j_call: TRBJ2-7; cdr3_aa: CSALGTTYEQYF; cdr3_nt: TGCAGTGCCCTAGGGACTACCTACGAGCAGTACTTC
v_call: TRBV28; clone_size: .; d_call: TRBD2; j_call: TRBJ2-1; cdr3_aa: CASSPGGVHSYNEQFF; cdr3_nt: TGTGCCAGCAGTCCCGGGGGGGTACACTCCTACAATGAGCAGTTCTTC
v_call: TRBV20-1; clone_size: .; d_call: .; j_call: TRBJ2-3; cdr3_aa: CSARSGLGGDTQYF; cdr3_nt: TGCAGTGCCCGATCGGGACTGGGGGGAGATACGCAGTATTTT
v_call: TRBV20-1; clone_size: few; d_call: .; j_call: TRBJ2-7; cdr3_aa: CSAWQAYEQYF; cdr3_nt: TGCAGTGCTTGGCAGGCCTACGAGCAGTACTTC
v_call: TRBV4-1; clone_size: .; d_call: TRBD2; j_call: TRBJ2-7; cdr3_aa: CASSQMGLAYYEQYF; cdr3_nt: TGCGCCAGCAGCCAGATGGGACTAGCGTACTACGAGCAGTACTTC
v_call: TRBV12-5; clone_size: .; d_call: TRBD1; j_call: TRBJ2-2; cdr3_aa: CASGTGQGAGGELFF; cdr3_nt: TGTGCTAGTGGCACCGGGCAGGGGGCTGGCGGGGAGCTGTTTTTT
v_call: TRBV25-1; clone_size: .; d_call: .; j_call: TRBJ2-7; cdr3_aa: CASSEGPKLARNYEQYF; cdr3_nt: TGTGCCAGCAGTGAAGGCCCCAAACTAGCACGAAACTACGAGCAGTACTTC
v_call: TRBV20-1; clone_size: .; d_call: TRBD2; j_call: TRBJ2-4; cdr3_aa: CSARSRSGVIAKNIQYF; cdr3_nt: TGCAGTGCTAGAAGTCGCAGCGGGGTGATAGCCAAAAACATTCAGTACTTC
v_call: TRBV11-2; clone_size: .; d_call: TRBD2; j_call: TRBJ2-7; cdr3_aa: CASSFIGGGYEQYF; cdr3_nt: TGTGCCAGCAGCTTCATCGGGGGGGGGTACGAGCAGTACTTC
v_call: TRBV2; clone_size: few; d_call: .; j_call: TRBJ2-5; cdr3_aa: CASIFHETQYF; cdr3_nt: TGTGCCAGCATTTTTCACGAGACCCAGTACTTC
v_call: TRBV6-6; clone_size: .; d_call: .; j_call: TRBJ2-7; cdr3_aa: CASKERASSYEQYF; cdr3_nt: TGTGCCAGCAAGGAGCGGGCGAGCTCCTACGAGCAGTACTTC
v_call: TRBV5-1; clone_size: many; d_call: TRBD2; j_call: TRBJ2-4; cdr3_aa: CASSFGAGVAKNIQYF; cdr3_nt: TGCGCCAGCAGCTTCGGAGCGGGGGTAGCCAAAAACATTCAGTACTTC
v_call: TRBV20-1; clone_size: .; d_call: TRBD1; j_call: TRBJ2-1; cdr3_aa: CSARDHRDREIEQFF; cdr3_nt: TGCAGTGCTAGAGATCACCGGGACAGGGAAATTGAGCAGTTCTTC
v_call: TRBV5-4; clone_size: .; d_call: TRBD2; j_call: TRBJ2-1; cdr3_aa: CASSLGLAGMFGDEQFF; cdr3_nt: TGTGCCAGCAGCCTCGGACTAGCGGGGATGTTTGGGGATGAGCAGTTCTTC
v_call: TRBV7-9; clone_size: few; d_call: TRBD1; j_call: TRBJ1-2; cdr3_aa: CASSLSGTGDGYTF; cdr3_nt: TGTGCCAGCAGCTTATCGGGGACAGGGGATGGCTACACCTTC
v_call: TRBV11-2; clone_size: .; d_call: .; j_call: TRBJ2-1; cdr3_aa: CASSLWGSAKRDEQFF; cdr3_nt: TGTGCCAGCAGCCTCTGGGGGTCAGCCAAACGAGATGAGCAGTTCTTC
v_call: TRBV2; clone_size: many; d_call: .; j_call: TRBJ2-1; cdr3_aa: CASSVQGAGLSYNEQFF; cdr3_nt: TGTGCCAGCAGTGTACAGGGAGCGGGGCTTTCCTACAATGAGCAGTTCTTC
v_call: TRBV5-1; clone_size: few; d_call: TRBD1; j_call: TRBJ1-6; cdr3_aa: CASSPGTVINSPLHF; cdr3_nt: TGCGCCAGCAGCCCTGGGACAGTTATTAATTCACCCCTCCACTTT
v_call: TRBV29-1; clone_size: few; d_call: .; j_call: TRBJ2-7; cdr3_aa: CSVSRGAKYNEQYF; cdr3_nt: TGCAGCGTTTCGAGGGGGGCAAAATACAATGAGCAGTACTTC
v_call: TRBV11-2; clone_size: .; d_call: .; j_call: TRBJ1-6; cdr3_aa: CASSLCNSPLHF; cdr3_nt: TGTGCCAGCAGCTTATGTAATTCACCCCTCCACTTT
v_call: TRBV4-2; clone_size: few; d_call: TRBD1; j_call: TRBJ2-3; cdr3_aa: CASSPFDRGSGTDTQYF; cdr3_nt: TGTGCCAGCAGCCCCTTCGACAGGGGGTCAGGCACAGATACGCAGTATTTT
v_call: TRBV9; clone_size: .; d_call: .; j_call: TRBJ2-1; cdr3_aa: CASRRGREPNEQFF; cdr3_nt: TGTGCCAGCAGGAGGGGACGGGAGCCCAATGAGCAGTTCTTC
v_call: TRBV4-2; clone_size: .; d_call: .; j_call: TRBJ1-6; cdr3_aa: CASSQVGGRSPLHF; cdr3_nt: TGTGCCAGCAGCCAAGTTGGGGGCAGGTCACCCCTCCACTTT
v_call: TRBV10-3; clone_size: few; d_call: .; j_call: TRBJ2-7; cdr3_aa: CAISPGIWEQYF; cdr3_nt: TGTGCCATCAGCCCAGGGATCTGGGAGCAGTACTTC
v_call: TRBV7-8; clone_size: few; d_call: .; j_call: TRBJ1-6; cdr3_aa: CASTSLTDYNSPLHF; cdr3_nt: TGTGCCAGCACGTCCTTGACGGATTATAATTCACCCCTCCACTTT
v_call: TRBV5-1; clone_size: .; d_call: .; j_call: TRBJ2-6; cdr3_aa: CASRLGPQGLTF; cdr3_nt: TGCGCCAGCAGATTGGGTCCACAGGGACTGACTTTC
v_call: TRBV3-1; clone_size: few; d_call: .; j_call: TRBJ2-1; cdr3_aa: CASSPLFPNEQFF; cdr3_nt: TGTGCCAGCAGCCCGTTATTTCCGAATGAGCAGTTCTTC
v_call: TRBV7-8; clone_size: .; d_call: TRBD2; j_call: TRBJ2-3; cdr3_aa: CASSLQAGGFDTQYF; cdr3_nt: TGTGCCAGCAGCTTACAAGCGGGGGGATTTGATACGCAGTATTTT
v_call: TRBV20-1; clone_size: few; d_call: .; j_call: TRBJ2-3; cdr3_aa: CSARGYSHAQYF; cdr3_nt: TGCAGTGCTAGAGGGTACTCCCATGCGCAGTATTTT
v_call: TRBV7-2; clone_size: .; d_call: .; j_call: TRBJ1-6; cdr3_aa: CASSPARAYNSPLHF; cdr3_nt: TGTGCCAGCAGCCCCGCCCGAGCCTATAATTCACCCCTCCACTTT
v_call: TRBV2; clone_size: few; d_call: .; j_call: TRBJ2-2; cdr3_aa: CASSDRRPNTGELFF; cdr3_nt: TGTGCCAGCAGTGATCGACGACCGAACACCGGGGAGCTGTTTTTT
v_call: TRBV19; clone_size: .; d_call: .; j_call: TRBJ2-7; cdr3_aa: CASSMAPTTYEQYF; cdr3_nt: TGTGCCAGTAGTATGGCTCCCACCACCTACGAGCAGTACTTC
v_call: TRBV4-1; clone_size: .; d_call: TRBD2; j_call: TRBJ2-3; cdr3_aa: CASSHAGERTDTQYF; cdr3_nt: TGCGCCAGCAGCCACGCGGGAGAGAGGACAGATACGCAGTATTTT
v_call: TRBV20-1; clone_size: .; d_call: .; j_call: TRBJ1-2; cdr3_aa: CSASSGGDGYTF; cdr3_nt: TGCAGTGCTAGTTCCGGGGGGGATGGCTACACCTTC
v_call: TRBV2; clone_size: few; d_call: .; j_call: TRBJ2-7; cdr3_aa: CASSRGLHSYEQYF; cdr3_nt: TGTGCCAGCAGCCGGGGTCTCCACTCCTACGAGCAGTACTTC
v_call: TRBV20-1; clone_size: few; d_call: TRBD1; j_call: TRBJ2-4; cdr3_aa: CSAKDRGGIQYF; cdr3_nt: TGCAGTGCTAAAGACAGGGGAGGCATTCAGTACTTC
v_call: TRBV11-2; clone_size: .; d_call: .; j_call: TRBJ1-4; cdr3_aa: CASRDIRKEKLFF; cdr3_nt: TGTGCCAGCCGGGACATTCGAAAGGAAAAACTGTTTTTT
v_call: TRBV20-1; clone_size: few; d_call: .; j_call: TRBJ2-7; cdr3_aa: CSARDLTTSYEQYF; cdr3_nt: TGCAGTGCTAGAGATCTCACCACCTCCTACGAGCAGTACTTC
v_call: TRBV7-2; clone_size: .; d_call: .; j_call: TRBJ1-5; cdr3_aa: CASSLVRFGSQPQHF; cdr3_nt: TGTGCCAGCAGCTTAGTTCGGTTCGGTAGTCAGCCCCAGCATTTT
v_call: TRBV6-1; clone_size: .; d_call: .; j_call: TRBJ1-1; cdr3_aa: CASTGRWGDTEAFF; cdr3_nt: TGTGCCAGCACCGGCAGGTGGGGAGACACTGAAGCTTTCTTT
v_call: TRBV14; clone_size: .; d_call: .; j_call: TRBJ1-6; cdr3_aa: CASSQAFRDSPLHF; cdr3_nt: TGTGCCAGCAGCCAAGCTTTTCGGGATTCACCCCTCCACTTT
v_call: TRBV14; clone_size: .; d_call: TRBD1; j_call: TRBJ1-1; cdr3_aa: CASSQVGGTGANTEAFF; cdr3_nt: TGTGCCAGCAGCCAAGTGGGCGGTACAGGGGCGAACACTGAAGCTTTCTTT
v_call: TRBV18; clone_size: .; d_call: TRBD1; j_call: TRBJ1-5; cdr3_aa: CASSPETGGTGNQPQHF; cdr3_nt: TGTGCCAGCTCACCAGAGACAGGGGGAACGGGCAATCAGCCCCAGCATTTT
v_call: TRBV29-1; clone_size: many; d_call: .; j_call: TRBJ2-5; cdr3_aa: CSVAGNWETQYF; cdr3_nt: TGCAGCGTAGCAGGGAACTGGGAGACCCAGTACTTC
v_call: TRBV7-9; clone_size: few; d_call: TRBD1; j_call: TRBJ1-5; cdr3_aa: CASSFRTGRGGSNQPQHF; cdr3_nt: TGTGCCAGCAGCTTTAGGACAGGGAGAGGTGGGAGCAATCAGCCCCAGCATTTT
v_call: TRBV9; clone_size: .; d_call: TRBD1; j_call: TRBJ1-2; cdr3_aa: CASSRGTGGALGPPGYTF; cdr3_nt: TGTGCCAGCAGCCGGGGTACAGGGGGCGCCTTAGGTCCTCCTGGCTACACCTTC